What follows is one T cell receptor beta chain and its context. Per the authors' pipeline: Quantification of nucleated cells was approximated via reference gene primer amplification. Profiling relied on immunoSEQ multiplex PCR, and the TCRdb table lists in-frame clones only, not all of them. V, J and clone size derive from that table, while D and trimming were established from the DNA sequence. Of tens of thousands of clones in the sample, 85% were seen once. These data are taken from a study of blood T cell repertoires in COVID-19. Looking at the study overall: The United States, Italy and Spain were the sources of the acute and convalescent COVID-19 samples. Sample material is recorded as cDNA or gDNA derived from T cells, B-cell-depleted T cells, or PBMCs.

Germline lookup yields CDR1 SGHNT and CDR2 YYREEE (reference sequence). The CDR3 extends over 16 amino acids. Trimming left V 1 base short and J 0 bases short, with 10 bases between. The specimen was peripheral blood. This receptor was identified in a man between 60 and 75 years old with acute or convalescent COVID-19. The V and J genes are TRBV5-4 and TRBJ2-2; possible D gene TRBD1, 5 bases. The chain's CDR3 is CASSLMGPSNTGELFF. The CDR3 bases are TGTGCCAGCAGCTTGATGGGGCCCTCGAACACCGGGGAGCTGTTTTTT. The full variable domain, in which reference TRBV5-4 and TRBJ2-2 provide the parts outside the CDR3, is ETGVTQSPTHLIKTRGQQVTLRCSSQSGHNTVSWYQQALGQGPQFIFQYYREEENGRGNFPPRFSGLQFPNYSSELNVNALELDDSALYLCASSLMGPSNTGELFFGEGSRLTVL.